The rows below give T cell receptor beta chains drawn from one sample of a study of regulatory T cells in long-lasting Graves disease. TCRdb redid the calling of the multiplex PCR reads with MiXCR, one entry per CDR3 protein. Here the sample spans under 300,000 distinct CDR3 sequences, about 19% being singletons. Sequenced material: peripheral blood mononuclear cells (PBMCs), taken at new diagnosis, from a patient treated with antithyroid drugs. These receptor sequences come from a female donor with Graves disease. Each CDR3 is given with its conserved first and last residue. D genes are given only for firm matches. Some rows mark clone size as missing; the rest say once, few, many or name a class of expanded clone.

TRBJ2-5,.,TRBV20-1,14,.,TGCAGTGCTAACAGACAGGACTCGACGGGGACCCAGTACTTC,CSANRQDSTGTQYF
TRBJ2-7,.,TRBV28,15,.,TGTGCCAGCAGTTTAACCCCCAGGGAACCCTACGAGCAGTACTTC,CASSLTPREPYEQYF
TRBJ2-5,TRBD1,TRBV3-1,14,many,TGTGCCAGCAGCCGAATCGACAGGGAAGAGACCCAGTACTTC,CASSRIDREETQYF
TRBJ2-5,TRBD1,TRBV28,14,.,TGTGCCAGCAGTATACGGACAGGGCAAGAGACCCAGTACTTC,CASSIRTGQETQYF
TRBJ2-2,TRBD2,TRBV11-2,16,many,TGTGCCAGCAGCTTAGGACTAGCGGGGAACACCGGGGAGCTGTTTTTT,CASSLGLAGNTGELFF
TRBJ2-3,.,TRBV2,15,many,TGTGCCAGCAGTGGTGCGTCAGGGGAAACAGATACGCAGTATTTT,CASSGASGETDTQYF
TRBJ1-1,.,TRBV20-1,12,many,TGCAGTGCCATTTACGGGAACACTGAAGCTTTCTTT,CSAIYGNTEAFF
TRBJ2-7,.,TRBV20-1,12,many,TGCAGTGCGGTTGGAGGGTTTGCCGAGCAGTACTTC,CSAVGGFAEQYF
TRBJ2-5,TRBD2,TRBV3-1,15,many,TGTGCCAGCAGCCCTTCGGGGACTAGCGCCGAGACCCAGTACTTC,CASSPSGTSAETQYF
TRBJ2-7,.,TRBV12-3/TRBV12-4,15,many,TGTGCCAGCAGTATGTTTTTAGATTCCGATATCGAGCAGTACTTC,CASSMFLDSDIEQYF
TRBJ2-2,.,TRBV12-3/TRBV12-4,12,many,TGTGCCAGCAGTCCACCTACGGGGGAGCTGTTTTTT,CASSPPTGELFF
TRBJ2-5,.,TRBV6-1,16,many,TGTGCCAGCAGTGAACGCGCGGCGGGACACCAAGAGACCCAGTACTTC,CASSERAAGHQETQYF
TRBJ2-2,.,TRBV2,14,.,TGTGCTAGCAGGCGTAGAGGGGACACCGGGGAGCCGTTTTTT,CASRRRGDTGEPFF
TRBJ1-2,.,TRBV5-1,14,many,TGCGCCAGCAGCCCGAGGACAGCTAACTATGGCTACACCTTC,CASSPRTANYGYTF
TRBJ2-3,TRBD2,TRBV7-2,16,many,TGTGCCAGCAGCCGTTGGACTAGCGGGGGGCGGGATACGCAGTATTTT,CASSRWTSGGRDTQYF
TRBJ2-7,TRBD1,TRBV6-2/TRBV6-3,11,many,TGTGCCAGCAGTGACAGGGTTGGGCAGTACTTC,CASSDRVGQYF
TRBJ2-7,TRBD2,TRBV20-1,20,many,TGCAGTGCTAGACCAACGCTCGGGACTAGCTTCCCTGGGGGCTACTACGAGCAGTACTTC,CSARPTLGTSFPGGYYEQYF
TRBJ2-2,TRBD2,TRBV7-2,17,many,TGTGCCAGCAGCTCACAACCCCTAGCGGGATATTCCGGGGAGCTGTTTTTT,CASSSQPLAGYSGELFF
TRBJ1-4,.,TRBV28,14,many,TGTGCCAGCAGTTTGATTCAGACTAATGAAAAACTGTTTTTT,CASSLIQTNEKLFF
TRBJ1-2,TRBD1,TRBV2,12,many,TGTGCCAGGGCCGGGACAGGGGACGGCTACACCTTC,CARAGTGDGYTF
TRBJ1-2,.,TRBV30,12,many,TGTGCCGGAAGGGCCCCTGACTATGGCTACACCTTC,CAGRAPDYGYTF
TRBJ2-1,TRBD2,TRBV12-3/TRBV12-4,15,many,TGTGCCAGCAGCCCCGGCGCTAGCGGCCACAATGAGCAGTTCTTC,CASSPGASGHNEQFF
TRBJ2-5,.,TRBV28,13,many,TGTGCCAGCAGTTTTGATTCCAGGGAGACCCAGTACTTC,CASSFDSRETQYF
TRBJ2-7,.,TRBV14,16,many,TGTGCCAGCAGCCAAGATGGTCGGCAGGGAACCTACGAGCAGTACTTC,CASSQDGRQGTYEQYF
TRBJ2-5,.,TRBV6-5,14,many,TGTGCCAGCAGTTACTCAGGACGGACCGGGACCCAGTACTTC,CASSYSGRTGTQYF
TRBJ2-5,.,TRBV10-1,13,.,TGCGCCAGCAGTGGCTCGAGGGGAGAGACCCAGTACTTC,CASSGSRGETQYF
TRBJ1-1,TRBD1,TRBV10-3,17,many,TGTGCCATCAGTGAGAGGGGACAGGGTTCAGCGAACACTGAAGCTTTCTTT,CAISERGQGSANTEAFF
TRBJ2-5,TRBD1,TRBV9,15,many,TGTGCCAGCAGCGGTGGACAGGGGGCGGGCGAGACCCAGTACTTC,CASSGGQGAGETQYF
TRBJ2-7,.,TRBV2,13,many,TGTGCCACCCGCAGAGGGACCGCTGAGGAGCAGTACTTC,CATRRGTAEEQYF
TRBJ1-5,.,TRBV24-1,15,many,TGTGCCACCAGTGATCCCCGGGACAGCAATCAGCCCCAGCATTTT,CATSDPRDSNQPQHF
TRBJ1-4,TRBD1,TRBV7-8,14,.,TGTGCCAGCAGCTTGGACAGGGCGGGTGAAAAACTGTTTTTT,CASSLDRAGEKLFF
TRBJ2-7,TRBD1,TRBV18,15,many,TGTGCCAGCTCCCCGGGGGACAGGGGGCGCAGGGAGCAGTACTTC,CASSPGDRGRREQYF
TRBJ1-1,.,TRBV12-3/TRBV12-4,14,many,TGTGCCAGCAGTTTCTTCCAGGGGCGCACTGAAGCTTTCTTT,CASSFFQGRTEAFF
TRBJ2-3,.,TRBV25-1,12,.,TGTGCCAGCTATGGGGGATTAGGTACGCAGTATTTT,CASYGGLGTQYF
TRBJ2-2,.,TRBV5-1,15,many,TGCGCCAGCAGCTTGCAGGGGTCAACAACCGGGGAGCTGTTTTTT,CASSLQGSTTGELFF
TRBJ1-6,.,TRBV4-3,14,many,TGCGCCAGCAGCCAAGAGTACAGTACATCACCCCTCCACTTT,CASSQEYSTSPLHF
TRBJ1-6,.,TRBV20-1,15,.,TGCAGTGCTAGGAGTTCAGGTGAAAATAATTCACCCCTCCACTTT,CSARSSGENNSPLHF
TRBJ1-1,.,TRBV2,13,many,TGTGCCAGCATCATTATGGAGAACACTGAAGCTTTCTTT,CASIIMENTEAFF
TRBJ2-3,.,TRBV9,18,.,TGTGCCAGCAGCGTGAATGGGGGCGGGAGCGGATTCACAGATACGCAGTATTTT,CASSVNGGGSGFTDTQYF
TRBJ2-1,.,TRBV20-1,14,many,TGCAGTGCTAGAGCGGGATCAAAAGGGAATGAGCAGTTCTTC,CSARAGSKGNEQFF
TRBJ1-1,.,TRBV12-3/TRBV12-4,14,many,TGTGCCAGCAAACTTCAGGGGAATCCTACTGAAGCTTTCTTT,CASKLQGNPTEAFF
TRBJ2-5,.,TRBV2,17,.,TGTGCCAGCAGTGGGGGCAGGATAGGGCCGCACCAAGAGACCCAGTACTTC,CASSGGRIGPHQETQYF
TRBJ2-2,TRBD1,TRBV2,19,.,TGTGCCAGCACCCGATCCTTACCTATTCGGGACAGGGGGCCCGGGGAGCTGTTTTTT,CASTRSLPIRDRGPGELFF
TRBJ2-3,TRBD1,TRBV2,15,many,TGTGCCAGCAGAAACCGGGACAGGGGCACAGATACGCAGTATTTT,CASRNRDRGTDTQYF
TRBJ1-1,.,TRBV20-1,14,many,TGCAGTGCGGTTAGACAGCCTATGAACACTGAAGCTTTCTTT,CSAVRQPMNTEAFF
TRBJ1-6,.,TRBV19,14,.,TGTGCCAGTAGTATTTCGCTGTTCGTTTCACCCCTCCACTTT,CASSISLFVSPLHF
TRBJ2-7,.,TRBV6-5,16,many,TGTGCCAGCAGTTACAGAGGGGTGGGTCTCTCCTACGAGCAGTACTTC,CASSYRGVGLSYEQYF
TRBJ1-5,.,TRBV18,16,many,TGTGCCAGCTCAGGTATGAGGGAGGTGAGCAATCAGCCCCAGCATTTT,CASSGMREVSNQPQHF
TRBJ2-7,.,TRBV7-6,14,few,TGTGCCAGCAGCTCCTCCCGCGGGAAGGGCGAGCAGTACTTC,CASSSSRGKGEQYF
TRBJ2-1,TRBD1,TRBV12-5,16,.,TGTGCTAGTGGACCCCATGTAGGGCAGGGGGTCAATGAGCAGTTCTTC,CASGPHVGQGVNEQFF
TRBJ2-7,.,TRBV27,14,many,TGTGCCAGCAGGCCGCAGGGGGGGACCTACGAGCAGTACTTC,CASRPQGGTYEQYF